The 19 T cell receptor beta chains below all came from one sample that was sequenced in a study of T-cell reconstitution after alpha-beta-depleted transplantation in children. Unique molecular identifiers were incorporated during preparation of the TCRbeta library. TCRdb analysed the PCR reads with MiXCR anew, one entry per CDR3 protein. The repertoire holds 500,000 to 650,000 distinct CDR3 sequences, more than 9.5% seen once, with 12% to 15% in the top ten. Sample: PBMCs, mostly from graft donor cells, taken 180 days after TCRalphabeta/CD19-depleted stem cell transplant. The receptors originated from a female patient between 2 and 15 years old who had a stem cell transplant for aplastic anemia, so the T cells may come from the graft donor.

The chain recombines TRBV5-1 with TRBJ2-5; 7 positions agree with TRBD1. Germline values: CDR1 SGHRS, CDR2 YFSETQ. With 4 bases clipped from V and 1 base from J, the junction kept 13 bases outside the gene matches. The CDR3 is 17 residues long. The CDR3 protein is CASSTSRDRGRQETQYF. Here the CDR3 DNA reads TGCGCCAGCAGCACCAGCCGGGACAGAGGGCGCCAAGAGACCCAGTACTTC.

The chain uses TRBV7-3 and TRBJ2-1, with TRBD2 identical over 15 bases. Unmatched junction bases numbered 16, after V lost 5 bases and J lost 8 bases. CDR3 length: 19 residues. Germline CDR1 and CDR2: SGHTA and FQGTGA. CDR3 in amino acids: CASSARAGLAGGPIDEQFF. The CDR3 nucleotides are TGTGCCAGCAGCGCGAGGGCTGGACTAGCGGGGGGGCCGATTGATGAGCAGTTCTTC. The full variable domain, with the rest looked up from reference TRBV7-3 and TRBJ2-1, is GAGVSQTPSNKVTEKGKYVELRCDPISGHTALYWYRQSLGQGPEFLIYFQGTGAADDSGLPNDRFFAVRPEGSVSTLKIQRTERGDSAVYLCASSARAGLAGGPIDEQFFGPGTRLTVL.

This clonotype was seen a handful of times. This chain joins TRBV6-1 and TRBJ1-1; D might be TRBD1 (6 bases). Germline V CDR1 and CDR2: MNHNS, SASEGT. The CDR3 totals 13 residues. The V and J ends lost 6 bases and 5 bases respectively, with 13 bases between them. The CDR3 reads CASRPGDRTEAFF. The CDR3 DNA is TGTGCCAGCAGACCAGGGGACCGGACTGAAGCTTTCTTT.

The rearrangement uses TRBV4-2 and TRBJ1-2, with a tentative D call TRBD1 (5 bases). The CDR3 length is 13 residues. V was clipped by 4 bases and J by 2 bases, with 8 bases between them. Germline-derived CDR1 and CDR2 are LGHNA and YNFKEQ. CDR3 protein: CASSPEGNYGYTF. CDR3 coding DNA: TGTGCCAGCAGCCCGGAGGGGAACTATGGCTACACCTTC.

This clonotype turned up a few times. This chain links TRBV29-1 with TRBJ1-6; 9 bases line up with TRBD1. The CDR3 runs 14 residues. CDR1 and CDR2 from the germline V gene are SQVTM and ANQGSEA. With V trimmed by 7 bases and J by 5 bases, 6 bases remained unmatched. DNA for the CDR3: TGCAGCGCCACGACAGGGGGTAATAATTCACCCCTCCACTTT. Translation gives CSATTGGNNSPLHF.

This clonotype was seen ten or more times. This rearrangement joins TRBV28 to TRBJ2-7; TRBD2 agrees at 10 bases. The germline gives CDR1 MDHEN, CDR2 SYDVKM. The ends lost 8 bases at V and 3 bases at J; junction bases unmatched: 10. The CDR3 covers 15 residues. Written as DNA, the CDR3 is TGTGCCAGCTTCCCAAGCGGGAGGGAGTACTACGAGCAGTACTTC. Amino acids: CASFPSGREYYEQYF.

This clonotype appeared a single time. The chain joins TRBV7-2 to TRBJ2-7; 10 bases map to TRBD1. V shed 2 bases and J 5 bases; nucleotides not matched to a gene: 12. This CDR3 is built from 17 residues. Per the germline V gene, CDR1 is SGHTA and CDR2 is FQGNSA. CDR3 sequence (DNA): TGTGCCAGCAGCTTAACCCCAGACAGGGGGCTCTCTCACGAGCAGTACTTC. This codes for CASSLTPDRGLSHEQYF.

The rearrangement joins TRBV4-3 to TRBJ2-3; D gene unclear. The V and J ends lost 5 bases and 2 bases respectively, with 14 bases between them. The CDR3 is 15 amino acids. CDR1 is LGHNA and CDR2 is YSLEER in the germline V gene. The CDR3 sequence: CASSMRPGDTDTQYF. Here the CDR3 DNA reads TGCGCCAGCAGCATGAGACCAGGAGACACAGATACGCAGTATTTT.

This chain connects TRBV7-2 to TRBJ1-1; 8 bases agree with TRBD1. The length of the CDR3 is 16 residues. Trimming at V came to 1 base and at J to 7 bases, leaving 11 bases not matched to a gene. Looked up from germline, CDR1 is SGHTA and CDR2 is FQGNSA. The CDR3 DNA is TGTGCCAGCAGCTTAGTTGGTGTGGCAGGGGGCAATGAAGCTTTCTTT. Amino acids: CASSLVGVAGGNEAFF.

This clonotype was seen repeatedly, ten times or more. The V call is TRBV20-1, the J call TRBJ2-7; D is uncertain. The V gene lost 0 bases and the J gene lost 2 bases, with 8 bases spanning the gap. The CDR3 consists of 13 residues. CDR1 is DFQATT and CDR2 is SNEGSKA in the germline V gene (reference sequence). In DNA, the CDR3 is TGCAGTGCTAGAGATTCGGGCCCCTACGAGCAGTACTTC. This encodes CSARDSGPYEQYF.

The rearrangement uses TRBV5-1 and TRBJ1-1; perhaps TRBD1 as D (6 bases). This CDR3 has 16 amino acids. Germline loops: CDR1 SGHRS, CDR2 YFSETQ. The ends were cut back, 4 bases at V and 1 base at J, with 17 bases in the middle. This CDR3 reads CASSGGGQTRNTEAFF. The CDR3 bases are TGCGCCAGCAGCGGCGGTGGACAGACTAGGAACACTGAAGCTTTCTTT.

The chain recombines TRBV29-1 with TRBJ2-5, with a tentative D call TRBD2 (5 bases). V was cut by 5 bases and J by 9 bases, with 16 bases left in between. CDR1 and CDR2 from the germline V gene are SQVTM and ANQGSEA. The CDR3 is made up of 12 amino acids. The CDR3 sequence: CSVRTGSGAQYF. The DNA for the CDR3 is TGCAGCGTTCGGACGGGGTCTGGGGCCCAGTACTTC.

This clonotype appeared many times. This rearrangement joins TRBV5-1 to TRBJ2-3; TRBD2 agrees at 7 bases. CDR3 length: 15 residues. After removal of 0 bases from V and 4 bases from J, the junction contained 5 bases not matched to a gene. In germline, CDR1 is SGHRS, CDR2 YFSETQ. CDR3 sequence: CASSLASGSPDTQYF. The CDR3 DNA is TGCGCCAGCAGCTTGGCTAGCGGATCCCCAGATACGCAGTATTTT.

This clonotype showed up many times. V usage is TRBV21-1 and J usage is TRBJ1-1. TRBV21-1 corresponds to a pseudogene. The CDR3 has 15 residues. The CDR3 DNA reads TGTGCCAGCAGCAGTCGTCTCCCAGAGAACACTGAAGCTTTCTTT. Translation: CASSSRLPENTEAFF.

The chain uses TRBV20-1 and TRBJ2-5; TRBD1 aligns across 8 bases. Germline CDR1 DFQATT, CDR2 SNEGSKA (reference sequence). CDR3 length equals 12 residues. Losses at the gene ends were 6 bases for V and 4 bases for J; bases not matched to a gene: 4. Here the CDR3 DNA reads TGCAGTGCCACAGGGGGTCGAGAGACCCAGTACTTC. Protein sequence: CSATGGRETQYF.

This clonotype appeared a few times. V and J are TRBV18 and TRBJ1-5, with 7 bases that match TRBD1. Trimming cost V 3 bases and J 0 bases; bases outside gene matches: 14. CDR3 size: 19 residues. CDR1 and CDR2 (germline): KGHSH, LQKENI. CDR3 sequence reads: CASSPYRTGAAYSNQPQHF. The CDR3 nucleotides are TGTGCCAGCTCACCGTATCGGACAGGTGCCGCTTATAGCAATCAGCCCCAGCATTTT.

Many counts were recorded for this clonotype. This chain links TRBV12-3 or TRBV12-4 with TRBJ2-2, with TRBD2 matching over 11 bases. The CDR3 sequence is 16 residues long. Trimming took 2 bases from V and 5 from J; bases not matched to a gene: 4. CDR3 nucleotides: TGTGCCAGCAGTTTATCGGGACTAGCGGTGACCGGGGAGCTGTTTTTT. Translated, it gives CASSLSGLAVTGELFF.

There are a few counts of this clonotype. Here the CDR3 DNA reads TGCGCCAGCAGCCAACTACCGGTGACTGAAGCTTTCTTT. It specifies CASSQLPVTEAFF. V usage is TRBV4-1 and J usage is TRBJ1-1; D unclear. Per the germline V gene, CDR1 is MGHRA and CDR2 is YSYEKL. V was trimmed by 2 bases and J by 5 bases, leaving 9 bases between them. The CDR3 length is 13 residues.

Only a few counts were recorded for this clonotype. CDR3 in DNA: TGTGCCAGCAGCCGAGGCCCTGACGGGGCCTACGAGCAGTACTTC. Translated: CASSRGPDGAYEQYF. The rearrangement joins TRBV3-1 to TRBJ2-7; maybe TRBD2 (5 bases). Germline lookup yields CDR1 LGHDT and CDR2 YNNKEL (reference sequence). Trimming left V 4 bases short and J 2 bases short, with 15 bases between. The CDR3 consists of 15 residues.